Listed here are 27 T cell receptor beta chains from one sample, sequenced in a study of T-cell memory formation after mild COVID-19. TCRdb ran MiXCR on the 5' RACE reads and lists one entry per CDR3 protein. Of roughly 550,000 distinct CDR3 sequences listed, over 20% are singletons. Specimen: PBMCs or a T cell subset sorted from them (not recorded which). Receptor source: an adult woman who had mild COVID-19 (a few samples of this study predate the infection). Cell type and time point are not known.

This sequence joins TRBV7-2 and TRBJ2-7, with D unclear. This CDR3 region has 14 residues. With 5 bases removed from V and 3 bases from J, the gap between germline ends came to 14 bases. Germline V gives CDR1 SGHTA, CDR2 FQGNSA. The CDR3 here is CASSPGQQHYEQYF. CDR3 DNA: TGTGCCAGCAGCCCCGGGCAACAGCACTACGAGCAGTACTTC.

The chain combines TRBV7-6 with TRBJ2-2; a possible D gene is TRBD1 (5 bases). CDR3 length: 14 residues. From germline, CDR1 is SGHVS and CDR2 FNYEAQ. V was cut by 2 bases and J by 5 bases, with 9 bases left in between. The DNA of the CDR3 is TGTGCCAGCAGCTTAAAGGCAGGGACCGGGGAGCTGTTTTTT. It specifies CASSLKAGTGELFF.

This clonotype was counted between two and nine times. The chain carries TRBV7-2 and TRBJ2-3, with D perhaps TRBD2 (7 bases). Per the germline V gene, CDR1 is SGHTA and CDR2 is FQGNSA. CDR3 length: 17 residues. V was trimmed by 5 bases and J by 2 bases, leaving 20 bases between them. The CDR3 here is CASSPRSRGAHTDTQYF. For the CDR3, the DNA is TGTGCCAGCAGCCCTAGGTCCCGGGGGGCACACACAGATACGCAGTATTTT.

This chain joins TRBV5-1 and TRBJ2-1; TRBD2 matches 9 bases. The germline CDR1 and CDR2 sequences are SGHRS and YFSETQ. V dropped 3 bases and J dropped 0; count of bases not matched to a gene: 4. This CDR3 has 16 residues. The CDR3 DNA sequence: TGCGCCAGCAGCTCTATAGCGGGGGCCTCCTACAATGAGCAGTTCTTC. Translated: CASSSIAGASYNEQFF.

This clonotype was detected a few times. V and J are TRBV19 and TRBJ2-1; 12 nucleotides line up with TRBD2. The CDR3 sequence is 15 residues long. The germline CDR1 and CDR2 sequences are LNHDA and SQIVND (reference sequence). V was pared by 5 bases and J by 9 bases, with 8 bases of the junction left unmatched. Here the CDR3 reads CASSPGLAGPVEQFF. The CDR3 bases are TGTGCCAGTAGTCCCGGACTAGCGGGGCCGGTTGAGCAGTTCTTC.

The V and J genes are TRBV12-3 or TRBV12-4 and TRBJ2-2, with TRBD1 matching 8 bases. V dropped 10 bases and J dropped 5; count of bases not matched to a gene: 9. CDR3 length: 14 amino acids. The CDR3 DNA sequence: TGTGCCACCGTTCAGGGGGCTGGAACCGGGGAGCTGTTTTTT. Its protein product is CATVQGAGTGELFF.

The chain couples TRBV5-1 to TRBJ2-4; 12 nucleotides agree with TRBD2. The germline V gene has CDR1 SGHRS and CDR2 YFSETQ. Trimming took 4 bases from V and 5 from J; bases not matched to a gene: 13. This CDR3 has 18 residues. CDR3 nucleotides: TGCGCCAGCAGCGACATTGGACTAGCGGGGACGATGGAAAACATTCAGTACTTC. Translation gives CASSDIGLAGTMENIQYF.

The sample holds a few counts of this clonotype. V is TRBV7-9 and J is TRBJ2-7; 10 bases fit TRBD1. With 4 bases clipped from V and 5 bases from J, the junction kept 5 bases outside the gene matches. The CDR3 length is 14 residues. Germline V CDR1 and CDR2: SEHNR, FQNEAQ (reference sequence). The CDR3 here is CASSSTGGPNEQYF. The CDR3 nucleotides read TGTGCCAGCAGCTCGACAGGGGGCCCGAACGAGCAGTACTTC.

The DNA of the CDR3 is TGTGCCAGCAGTTTAGGGGGGCAGACCACTGAAGCTTTCTTT. It translates to CASSLGGQTTEAFF. The V gene is TRBV12-3 or TRBV12-4, the J gene TRBJ1-1; tentative D call: TRBD1 (6 bases). V was trimmed by 1 base and J by 4 bases, leaving 10 bases between them. The CDR3 runs to 14 residues.

This chain joins TRBV9 and TRBJ2-7; 8 bases align to TRBD2. This CDR3 contains 15 residues. The V gene's germline CDR1 is SGDLS and CDR2 YYNGEE. The ends lost 4 bases at V and 3 bases at J; junction bases unmatched: 9. In nucleotides, the CDR3 is TGTGCCAGCAGCCACGGGGGAGCGGGAGACTACGAGCAGTACTTC. Encoded protein: CASSHGGAGDYEQYF.

This clonotype was detected a few times. One base away lies a much larger clone, so this may be a sequencing read error. This rearrangement joins TRBV2 to TRBJ1-4, with D unresolved. The CDR3 is made up of 15 amino acids. In germline, CDR1 is SNHLY, CDR2 FYNNEI. V was pared by 5 bases and J by 0 bases, with 10 bases between. The CDR3 nucleotides are TGTGCCAGCAGTCCCAGACACACAACTAATGAAAAACTGTTTTTT. This gives the protein CASSPRHTTNEKLFF.

Ten or more counts support this clonotype. This sequence joins TRBV12-3 or TRBV12-4 and TRBJ1-3, with a tentative D call TRBD1 (6 bases). The CDR3 consists of 14 residues. The V and J ends lost 6 bases and 0 bases respectively, with 9 bases between them. The CDR3 DNA sequence: TGTGCCAGCAGAGAAGGGGGCTCTGGAAACACCATATATTTT. This translates into CASREGGSGNTIYF.

This clonotype was observed a handful of times. The genes are TRBV5-1 and TRBJ2-1; TRBD2 matches 13 bases. Per germline, CDR1 SGHRS and CDR2 YFSETQ. The CDR3 spans 18 residues. J lost 1 base, V lost 4 bases, and 8 bases had no gene match. Here the CDR3 reads CASSAGTSGTLSYNEQFF. In DNA form, the CDR3 reads TGCGCCAGCAGCGCCGGGACTAGCGGGACCCTTTCCTACAATGAGCAGTTCTTC. The full variable domain, rest sourced from reference TRBV5-1 and TRBJ2-1, is KAGVTQTPRYLIKTRGQQVTLSCSPISGHRSVSWYQQTPGQGLQFLFEYFSETQRNKGNFPGRFSGRQFSNSRSEMNVSTLELGDSALYLCASSAGTSGTLSYNEQFFGPGTRLTVL.

Comment on this clonotype: One junction end disagrees with the germline gene, perhaps due to a read error. The V and J genes are TRBV20-1 and TRBJ2-7; D possibly corresponds to TRBD1 (6 bases). In germline, CDR1 is DFQATT, CDR2 SNEGSKA (reference sequence). CDR3 length: 15 amino acids. As DNA, the CDR3 is TGCAGTGCTAGTGGGGGCAGGGGCCAAGGACACGAGCATTACTTC. As protein: CSASGGRGQGHEHYF.

Only a few counts were recorded for this clonotype. This chain uses TRBV24-1 with TRBJ1-1, with 7 bases lining up with TRBD1. This CDR3 region has 13 residues. V trimming: 10 bases; J trimming: 6 bases; junction bases outside the gene matches: 10. Germline CDR1 and CDR2: KGHDR and SFDVKD. CDR3 DNA: TGTGCCACTCGCCGCCCCGACAGGGCTGAAGCTTTCTTT. Residues: CATRRPDRAEAFF.

This chain uses TRBV9 with TRBJ1-1; the D is unclear. The CDR3 covers 13 residues. V lost 4 bases and J lost 8, with 15 bases in between. The V gene's germline CDR1 is SGDLS and CDR2 YYNGEE. The CDR3 nucleotides are TGTGCCAGCAGCACCCCAGGAAATGGAGAAGCTTTCTTT. It translates to CASSTPGNGEAFF.

This clonotype was detected only a few times. This sequence joins TRBV24-1 and TRBJ2-1, with D perhaps being TRBD1 or TRBD2 (5 bases each). The CDR3 is 14 amino acids. The ends were cut back, 4 bases at V and 12 bases at J, with 18 bases in the middle. The V gene's germline CDR1 is KGHDR and CDR2 SFDVKD. The DNA of the CDR3 is TGTGCCACCAGTGAAACAATCCGGGACCCAATGCAGTTCTTC. It specifies CATSETIRDPMQFF.

The genes are TRBV20-1 and TRBJ2-3; D is undetermined. This CDR3 comprises 13 residues. Between the trimmed V and J ends, which lost 7 bases and 0 bases, there was a span of 11 bases. From germline, CDR1 is DFQATT and CDR2 SNEGSKA (reference sequence). The CDR3 sequence: CSVSDPSTDTQYF. The CDR3 DNA reads TGCAGTGTATCGGACCCCAGCACAGATACGCAGTATTTT.

This chain joins TRBV5-1 and TRBJ2-3; weak D call: TRBD2 (7 bases). Between the trimmed V and J ends, which lost 4 bases and 2 bases, there was a span of 17 bases. The CDR3 is made up of 16 amino acids. Germline loops: CDR1 SGHRS, CDR2 YFSETQ. The CDR3 coding sequence is TGCGCCAGCAGCCCCGGGGGGCAGGAATTCACAGATACGCAGTATTTT. Its translation: CASSPGGQEFTDTQYF.

Only a few counts were recorded for this clonotype. Relative to the germline gene, one junction end is altered; a read error may explain this. J is TRBJ1-1 and V is TRBV5-1; D is undetermined. Germline assignment: CDR1 SGHRS and CDR2 YFSETQ. CDR3 length: 14 residues. This chain's CDR3 is CASSQTDTSTGAFF. CDR3 bases: TGCGCCAGCAGTCAGACCGACACGTCTACTGGAGCTTTCTTT.

This clonotype was counted only a few times. The gene calls are TRBV24-1 and TRBJ1-5; D may be TRBD1 (5 bases). V dropped 2 bases and J dropped 11 bases, with 12 bases sitting between them. Germline loops: CDR1 KGHDR, CDR2 SFDVKD. The CDR3 is 13 residues long. CDR3 bases: TGTGCCACCAGTGATTCCTTCTGGGGGACCCAGCATTTT. It yields the protein CATSDSFWGTQHF.

The rearrangement links TRBV5-1 to TRBJ1-1, with D possibly being TRBD1 (5 bases). Germline V gives CDR1 SGHRS, CDR2 YFSETQ. Trimming took 4 bases from V and 3 from J, leaving 10 bases between them. This CDR3 region has 13 residues. CDR3 region: CASSAQGDTEAFF. The CDR3 region has the DNA TGCGCCAGCAGCGCCCAGGGAGACACTGAAGCTTTCTTT. Together with reference TRBV5-1 and TRBJ1-1, the CDR3 gives the full variable domain: KAGVTQTPRYLIKTRGQQVTLSCSPISGHRSVSWYQQTPGQGLQFLFEYFSETQRNKGNFPGRFSGRQFSNSRSEMNVSTLELGDSALYLCASSAQGDTEAFFGQGTRLTVV.

The CDR3 coding sequence is TGCGCCAGCAGTATCCAGGGGCGGTCCGAAGAGACCCAGTACTTC. Its protein is CASSIQGRSEETQYF. V usage is TRBV5-1 and J usage is TRBJ2-5; D is possibly TRBD1 (6 bases). The V end lost 5 bases, the J end lost 3 bases, and 17 bases lay between the germline ends. The CDR3 covers 15 residues. CDR1 SGHRS and CDR2 YFSETQ come from the germline V gene. The variable domain in full, completed from reference TRBV5-1 and TRBJ2-5, reads KAGVTQTPRYLIKTRGQQVTLSCSPISGHRSVSWYQQTPGQGLQFLFEYFSETQRNKGNFPGRFSGRQFSNSRSEMNVSTLELGDSALYLCASSIQGRSEETQYFGPGTRLLVL.

The chain is built from TRBV20-1 and TRBJ1-2; D unclear. CDR1 and CDR2 from the germline V gene are DFQATT and SNEGSKA (reference sequence). This CDR3 has 13 residues. V lost 1 base, J lost 1 base, and 7 bases lay in between. The CDR3 DNA reads as TGCAGTGCTAGAGGGCAGAGTAACTATGGCTACACCTTC. As protein: CSARGQSNYGYTF.

The sample holds a few counts of this clonotype. This chain joins TRBV7-9 and TRBJ2-1; D possibly corresponds to TRBD1 (6 bases). This CDR3 is 15 amino acids long. CDR1 and CDR2 from the germline V gene are SEHNR and FQNEAQ (reference sequence). V was pared by 5 bases and J by 3 bases, with 14 bases between. The CDR3 spells CASSPVGDNYNEQFF. The CDR3 nucleotides are TGTGCCAGCAGCCCAGTTGGGGACAACTACAATGAGCAGTTCTTC.

This clonotype occurred a few times. V is TRBV4-2 and J is TRBJ2-1, with 7 bases identical to TRBD2. Germline CDR1 and CDR2: LGHNA and YNFKEQ. J gave up 12 bases and V 4 bases, and 9 bases lay outside the gene matches. The length of the CDR3 is 13 residues. The CDR3 protein is CASSLGGGERQFF. CDR3 DNA: TGTGCCAGCAGCCTTGGGGGGGGAGAACGGCAGTTCTTC.

This sequence joins TRBV27 and TRBJ2-7; D call uncertain. Trimming took off 3 bases at V and 2 bases at J, with 8 bases between the two ends. CDR1 and CDR2 from the germline V gene are MNHEY and SMNVEV (reference sequence). This CDR3 is built from 13 residues. DNA of the CDR3: TGTGCCAGCAGTTTCGCTAGGCCCTACGAGCAGTACTTC. Protein: CASSFARPYEQYF.